Sequencing of this T cell receptor (beta chain) was carried out in a study of cytomegalovirus exposure and HLA in healthy donors. Study summary: The 120 validation repertoires were produced on the same platform as the approximately 670 repertoires of the first cohort. This was reported in a later analysis. Study-level findings and limits: In vitro checks showed that a few CMV-associated chains really do target CMV antigens. The investigators catalogued some 160 TCR beta chains as cytomegalovirus-associated. The tendency of first-cohort TCR clusters to co-occur in the 130 or so validation repertoires was identified by a subsequent analysis.

About this clone itself: Its target is not known.

Method: immunoSEQ multiplex PCR; TCRdb's copy keeps in-frame clones and lacks some. The data show tens of thousands of clones, 85% seen once. The TCR comes from a man in his thirties or forties in good health and CMV-seronegative. The specimen was PBMCs.

The CDR3 DNA reads as TGTGCCAGCAGCCCGACTAGCGGGGGAGACAATGAGCAGTTCTTC. Its translation: CASSPTSGGDNEQFF. The V and J genes are TRBV7-6 and TRBJ2-1, with 12 bases fitting TRBD2. V trimming: 5 bases; J trimming: 5 bases; junction bases outside the gene matches: 4. Per germline, CDR1 SGHVS and CDR2 FNYEAQ. The CDR3 consists of 15 residues.